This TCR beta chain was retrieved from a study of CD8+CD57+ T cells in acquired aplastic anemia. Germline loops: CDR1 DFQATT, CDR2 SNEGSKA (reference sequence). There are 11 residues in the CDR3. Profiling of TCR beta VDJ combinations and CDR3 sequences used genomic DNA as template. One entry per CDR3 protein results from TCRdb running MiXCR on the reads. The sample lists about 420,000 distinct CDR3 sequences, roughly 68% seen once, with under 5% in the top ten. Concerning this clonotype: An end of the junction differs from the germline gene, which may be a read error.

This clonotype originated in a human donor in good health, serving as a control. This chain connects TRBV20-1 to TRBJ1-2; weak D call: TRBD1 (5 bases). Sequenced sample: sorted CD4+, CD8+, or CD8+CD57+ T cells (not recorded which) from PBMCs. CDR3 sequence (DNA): TGCAGTGCTAGACAGGGATCGGACACCGCCTTC. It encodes CSARQGSDTAF.